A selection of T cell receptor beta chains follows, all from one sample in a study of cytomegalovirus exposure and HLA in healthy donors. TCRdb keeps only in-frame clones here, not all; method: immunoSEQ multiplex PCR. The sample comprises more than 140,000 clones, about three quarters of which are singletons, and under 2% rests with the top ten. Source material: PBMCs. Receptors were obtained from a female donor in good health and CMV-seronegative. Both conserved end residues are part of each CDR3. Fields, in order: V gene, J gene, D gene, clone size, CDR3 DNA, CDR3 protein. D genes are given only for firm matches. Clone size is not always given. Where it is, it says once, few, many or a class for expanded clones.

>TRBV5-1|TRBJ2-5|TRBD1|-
TGCGCCAGCAGTAGCTCAGGGGGCGTTCACCAAGAGACCCAGTACTTC
CASSSSGGVHQETQYF
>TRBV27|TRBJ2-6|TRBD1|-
TGTGCCAGCAGATCAACTCCGGGACAGGTACCTTCTGGGGCCAACGTCCTGACTTTC
CASRSTPGQVPSGANVLTF
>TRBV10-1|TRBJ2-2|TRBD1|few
TGCGCCAGCAGGAGACAGGGTACGGGCGGGGAGCTGTTTTTT
CASRRQGTGGELFF
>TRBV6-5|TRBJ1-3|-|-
TGTGCCAGCAGTTACTCGGCGGTTAGCTCTGGAAACACCATATATTTT
CASSYSAVSSGNTIYF
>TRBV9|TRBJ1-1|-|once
TGTGCCAGCAGCGTAGCGGACAGCACTGAAGCTTTCTTT
CASSVADSTEAFF
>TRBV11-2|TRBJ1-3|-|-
TGTGCCAGCAGCTTAAGGAGGTTCTCTGGAAACACCATATATTTT
CASSLRRFSGNTIYF
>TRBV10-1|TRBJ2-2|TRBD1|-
TGCGCCAGCAGTGAGCAGGGGGCTGGCACCGGGGAGCTGTTTTTT
CASSEQGAGTGELFF
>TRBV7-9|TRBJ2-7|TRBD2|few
TGTGCCAGCAGCTCCTTATCGGGACTAGCGGGAGACGAGCAGTACTTC
CASSSLSGLAGDEQYF
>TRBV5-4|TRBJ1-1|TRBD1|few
TGTGCCAGCAGCCCACACCCGGGACAGGGGAACACTGAAGCTTTCTTT
CASSPHPGQGNTEAFF
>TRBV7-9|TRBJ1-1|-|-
TGTTCCAGCTCCTCCCCTAGGGAAGCTTTCTTT
CSSSSPREAFF
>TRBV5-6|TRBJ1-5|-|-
TGTGCCAGCAGCTTGGGTCTGGGGGCCGATCAGCCCCAGCATTTT
CASSLGLGADQPQHF
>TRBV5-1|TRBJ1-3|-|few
TGCGCCAGCAGCTTGGCGGACACCATATATTTT
CASSLADTIYF
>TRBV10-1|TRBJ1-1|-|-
TGCGCCAGCAGTGGAACGAGGAACACTGAAGCTTTCTTT
CASSGTRNTEAFF
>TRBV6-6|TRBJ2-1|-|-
TGTGCCAGCAGTCGACTAGTAAATGAGCAGTTCTTC
CASSRLVNEQFF
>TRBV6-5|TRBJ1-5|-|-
TGTGCCAGCAGTTACTCTCAGGGACCCCAGCATTTT
CASSYSQGPQHF
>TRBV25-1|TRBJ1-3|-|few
TGTGCCAGCAGTGGGTTTGAAGGGGTGAGAAACACCATATATTTT
CASSGFEGVRNTIYF
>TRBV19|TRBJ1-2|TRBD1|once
TGTGCCAGTACCAACAGGGGGCCGGATGGCTACACCTTC
CASTNRGPDGYTF
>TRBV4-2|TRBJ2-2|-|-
TGTGCCAGCAGCCAATCCTCGGGGGTATCCCCGAACACCGGGGAGCTGTTTTTT
CASSQSSGVSPNTGELFF
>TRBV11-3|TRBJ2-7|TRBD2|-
TGTGCCAGCAGCTCTACAACTTGGACTAGCGGGAGGGCCCACGAGCAGTACTTC
CASSSTTWTSGRAHEQYF
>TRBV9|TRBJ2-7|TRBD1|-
TGTGCCAGCAGCGTAGCGGCAGGGGGTTCATACGAGCAGTACTTC
CASSVAAGGSYEQYF
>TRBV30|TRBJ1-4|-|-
TGTGCCTGGAGTAAGAACCAGGGCCTTAATGAAAAACTGTTTTTT
CAWSKNQGLNEKLFF
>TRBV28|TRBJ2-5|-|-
TGTGCCACCCAGGGACTCCCCTTGGAGACCCAGTACTTC
CATQGLPLETQYF
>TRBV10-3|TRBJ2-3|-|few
TGTGCCATCAGTGACGCCACTATCACAGATACGCAGTATTTT
CAISDATITDTQYF
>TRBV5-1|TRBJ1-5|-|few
TGCGCCAGCAGCCGCCAGGGTAATCAGCCCCAGCATTTT
CASSRQGNQPQHF
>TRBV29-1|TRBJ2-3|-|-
TGCAGCGTTGAAGAGGCAGGGGTATCACCAGATACGCAGTATTTT
CSVEEAGVSPDTQYF
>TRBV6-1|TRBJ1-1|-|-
TGTGCCAGCAGTTATCACACTGAAGCTTTCTTT
CASSYHTEAFF
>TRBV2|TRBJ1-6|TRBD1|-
TGTGCCAGCAGCCGCTCTGGACAGGGAGTACTTAATTCACCCCTCCACTTT
CASSRSGQGVLNSPLHF
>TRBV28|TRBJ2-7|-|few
TGTGCCAGCAGTCAGACAGATTACGAGCAGTACTTC
CASSQTDYEQYF